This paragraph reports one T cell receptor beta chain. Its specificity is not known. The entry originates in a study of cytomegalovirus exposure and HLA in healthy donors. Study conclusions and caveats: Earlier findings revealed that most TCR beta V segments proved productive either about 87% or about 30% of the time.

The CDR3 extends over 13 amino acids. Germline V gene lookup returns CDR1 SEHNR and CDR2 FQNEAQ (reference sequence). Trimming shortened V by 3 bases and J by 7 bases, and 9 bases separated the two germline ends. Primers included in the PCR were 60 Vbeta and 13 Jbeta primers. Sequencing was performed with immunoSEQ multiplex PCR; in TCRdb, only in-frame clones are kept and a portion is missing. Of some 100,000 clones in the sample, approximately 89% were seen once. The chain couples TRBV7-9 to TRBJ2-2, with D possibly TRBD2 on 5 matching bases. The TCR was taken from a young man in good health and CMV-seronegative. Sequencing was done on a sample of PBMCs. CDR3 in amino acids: CASSLAGHGELFF. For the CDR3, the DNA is TGTGCCAGCAGCTTGGCGGGCCACGGGGAGCTGTTTTTT. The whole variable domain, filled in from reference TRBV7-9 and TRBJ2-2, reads DTGVSQNPRHKITKRGQNVTFRCDPISEHNRLYWYRQTLGQGPEFLTYFQNEAQLEKSRLLSDRFSAERPKGSFSTLEIQRTEQGDSAMYLCASSLAGHGELFFGEGSRLTVL.